Listed here is a single T cell receptor beta chain. The antigen it recognizes is unknown. Base-call qualities are not available, and no considerably larger clone is one nucleotide away. V and J are truncated by 5 bases and 1 base respectively, leaving an intervening sequence of 15 bases. Taken from cysteine to phenylalanine, the CDR3 has 15 residues. This entry keeps only the CDR3 DNA: 45 bases, framed from base 1. The germline V gene gives CDR1 as SGHRS and CDR2 as YFSETQ. Intraepithelial and lamina propria lymphocytes were isolated from graft specimens using dithiothreitol, EDTA incubations and collagenase D digestion. Bulk TCR-beta sequencing was performed on serial intestinal graft biopsy specimens collected as late as 600 days after transplant. The sample is drawn from a study of graft-versus-host responses after intestinal transplantation (dated by TCRdb to the early 2020s). A note on the overall study: The transplants that recipients got were multivisceral, liver-intestinal, or isolated intestinal. Every recipient was given anti-thymocyte globulin induction, then maintenance tacrolimus and steroids for two to three years. After intestinal transplantation, graft-versus-host and host-versus-graft alloreactive T cell clones in the graft, circulation and bone marrow were tracked using bulk TCR-beta CDR3 sequencing. Alloreactive clones were identified by sequencing pre-transplant mixed lymphocyte reaction products and comparing them with unstimulated pre-transplant donor and recipient T cells. The cohort enrolled 20 to 25 intestinal transplant recipients including one retransplant, and a few patients lacking pretransplant specimens were excluded. Donor T cell macrochimerism was defined as a peak of at least 4% donor T cells among recipient peripheral blood mononuclear cells. Instead of going to the commercial service, samples from a few later patients were sequenced in-house on an Illumina MiSeq and processed with MiXCR.

Paper-wide results and their limitations: Early after transplant, peak levels of circulating GvH clones were found to be associated with declines in HvG clones. Patients with donor T cell macrochimerism had high GvH to HvG T cell clonal ratios in their allografts. GvH clones were detected in recipient bone marrow, and some of these GvH clones were observed earlier in ileal mucosa or blood, consistent with an intestinal mucosal origin. The conclusions were limited by the relatively low number and heterogeneity of the intestinal transplant patients.

The library was generated by the immunoSEQ multiplex PCR assay. High-throughput TCR-beta CDR3 sequencing of genomic DNA from most patients was performed by Adaptive Biotechnologies. As for the original processing: TCR sequencing data were retrieved from Adaptive's ImmunoSEQ software for 15 to 20 patients, whereas a few other patients were processed with MiXCR and VDJtools. Because the origin of CDR3 nucleotide sequences shared between donor and recipient could not be assigned, those sequences were removed. To count as alloreactive, a clone needed at least 2-fold expansion over unstimulated cells and a minimum CFSE-low frequency of 0.002% (template counts) or 0.001% (read counts). Clones detected in sequenced pre-transplant spleen, lymph node, or MLR CFSE-low populations of the donor or recipient were defined as mappable. Cumulative frequency of alloreactive clones was calculated as a percentage of all sequences weighted by copy number. The clones in this table, taken by TCRdb from immuneACCESS, are in-frame only. Not every clone is retained; where verified, under half of the shortfall comes from an unresolved V gene, and the cause of the rest is unknown. V and J calls and clone size come straight from that table; D and trimming were deduced from the DNA. The sample has over 60,000 clones on record, about nine tenths of them singletons. The top ten clones comprise over 1.5% of the sample.

Recombination connected TRBV5-1 to TRBJ1-1, with TRBD1 as a weak D call on 6 bases. The source material was ileum tissue, sampled 350 to 400 days after transplant. The sequence derives from a human patient who received an intestinal transplant, so some T cells may come from the graft donor. At the DNA level, the sequence is TGCGCCAGCAGTCAAGAGGTAGGGGGGAACACTGAAGCTTTCTTT. It encodes CASSQEVGGNTEAFF.